These 4 T cell receptor beta chains were all obtained from the same sample, sequenced in a study of blood T cells in healthy people across ages. Combining a sample-barcoded 5' primer with a J-beta primer mix, a second PCR ran for 7 to 11 cycles. TCRdb re-analysed the 5' RACE reads in MiXCR, keeping a single row per CDR3 protein. The sample includes about 900,000 distinct CDR3 sequences, roughly 50% seen only once; the top ten take roughly an eighth. The sample was blood. The receptors here all came from a man younger than 40 in good health.

This sequence joins TRBV4-1 and TRBJ2-3; 7 bases agree with TRBD2. In germline, CDR1 is MGHRA, CDR2 YSYEKL. V shed 1 base, J shed 8 bases, and the junction held 6 bases outside the gene matches. This CDR3 contains 14 residues. The CDR3 DNA reads TGCGCCAGCAGCCAAGGTGGACTAGTCGGTACGCAGTATTTT. This translates into CASSQGGLVGTQYF.

This chain joins TRBV7-2 and TRBJ2-1; D perhaps matches TRBD1 (7 bases). The V gene's germline CDR1 is SGHTA and CDR2 FQGNSA. Trimming removed 6 bases from V and 9 bases from J, with 12 bases in between. The CDR3 has 12 amino acids. This CDR3 reads CASSRQGGEQFF. CDR3 nucleotide sequence: TGTGCCAGCAGTCGACAGGGAGGTGAGCAGTTCTTC.

As to this clonotype: At one end, the junction sequence differs from germline, possibly due to a read error. The V call is TRBV20-1, the J call TRBJ2-7; tentative D call: TRBD2 (5 bases). The CDR3 is 13 residues long. Germline-derived CDR1 and CDR2 are DFQATT and SNEGSKA (reference sequence). CDR3 DNA: TGCAGTGCAACAACTAGTTCCTCCTACGAGCTGTACTTC. It translates to CSATTSSSYELYF.

The chain is built from TRBV6-1 and TRBJ2-3; D uncertain. V gave up 6 bases and J gave up 2 bases, with 15 bases separating them. The CDR3 has 15 residues. From germline, CDR1 is MNHNS and CDR2 SASEGT. CDR3: CASSPKVADTDTQYF. In DNA, the CDR3 is TGTGCCAGCAGCCCCAAGGTCGCTGACACAGATACGCAGTATTTT.